There are a few counts of the clone carrying this T cell receptor (beta chain). The antigen remains unidentified. This entry belongs to a study of neurological immune-mediated disorders. Study details: Among the 35 or so patients with multiple sclerosis, roughly 30 were relapsing-remitting, while 3 were secondary progressive.

V dropped 1 base and J dropped 1; count of bases not matched to a gene: 1. In germline, CDR1 is SGHRS, CDR2 YFSETQ. CDR3 length: 14 residues. Using its own MiXCR run on the 5' RACE reads, TCRdb lists one record per CDR3 protein. Of 87,000 or so distinct CDR3 sequences listed, around 3.4% are singletons. Study results and limitations: When repertoires were grouped phylogenetically, those of 18 of 34 multiple sclerosis patients fell into one related-CDR3 cluster, a possible signature. Patients with HTLV-1-associated myelopathy had the highest level of TCR clonal expansion, whereas patients with multiple sclerosis had the lowest level, falling beneath the level found in healthy controls.

The sequence derives from a woman younger than 35 with multiple sclerosis. Sequences were obtained from PBMCs. The chain couples TRBV5-1 to TRBJ2-7, with TRBD2 matching over 8 bases. CDR3 nucleotide sequence: TGCGCCAGCAGCTTGAAGCGGGAGTCCTACGAGCAGTACTTC. This codes for CASSLKRESYEQYF.